This is a list of T cell receptor beta chains from one sample in a study of shared clonotypes between healthy human individuals. Profiling relied on immunoSEQ multiplex PCR, and the TCRdb table lists in-frame clones only, not all of them. The table records over a million clones, around three quarters of them present only once. Material: memory CD4+ T cells from PBMCs. These receptors were taken from a man aged 18 to 30 in good health. Some clones in this sample may be carry-over from other donors' samples. Both conserved end residues are trimmed from each CDR3.

>TRBV27
ASSVGQGSEKLF
>TRBV6-5
ASSWDRQFYT
>TRBV19
ASSIGRDRFYEQY
>TRBV20-1
SANFNYGYT
>TRBV19
ASSEFQDSAGYT
>TRBV28
ASSSPGDRARETQY
>TRBV5-4
ASSLWGRAEAF
>TRBV4-3
ASSQDGSRRETQY
>TRBV5-1
ASSTRELNIQY
>TRBV11-2
ASSLSSGGHGYT
>TRBV11-3
ASSVGGRDVLT
>TRBV18
ASSPTGLRGTQY
>TRBV6-4
ASFLATQETQY
>TRBV19
ASSLHGQGADTQY
>TRBV7-3
ASSLAGGPYEQY
>TRBV2
ASSETSGFYNEQF